This is a list of T cell receptor beta chains from one sample in a study of T cells in Graves' hyperthyroidism and ophthalmopathy. In TCRdb, the multiplex PCR reads were re-called with MiXCR into one record per CDR3 protein. The sample consists of around 500,000 distinct CDR3 sequences, 20% to 25% of them appearing once. The sequenced material came from blood. The receptors here all came from an older woman with Graves' ophthalmopathy. Each CDR3 is given with its conserved first and last residue. Each record gives: V gene, J gene, CDR3 protein.

v_gene: TRBV11-2
j_gene: TRBJ2-1
CDR3aa: CASSPGTVSYNEQFF

v_gene: TRBV24-1
j_gene: TRBJ2-2
CDR3aa: CATSATGELFF

v_gene: TRBV25-1
j_gene: TRBJ2-5
CDR3aa: CASSPSGVVQTQYF

v_gene: TRBV18
j_gene: TRBJ1-1
CDR3aa: CASSGMGNTEAFF

v_gene: TRBV7-2
j_gene: TRBJ2-4
CDR3aa: CASSQDLAGSGWNIQYF

v_gene: TRBV18
j_gene: TRBJ1-2
CDR3aa: CASSQPGSYGYTF

v_gene: TRBV20-1
j_gene: TRBJ1-1
CDR3aa: CSAMKNTEAFF

v_gene: TRBV7-3
j_gene: TRBJ2-1
CDR3aa: CASSPSGLAGVLGEQFF

v_gene: TRBV7-8
j_gene: TRBJ2-5
CDR3aa: CASSLAGTVSQETQYF

v_gene: TRBV5-1
j_gene: TRBJ1-1
CDR3aa: CASSLTGGKNTEAFF

v_gene: TRBV7-8
j_gene: TRBJ2-1
CDR3aa: CASTTGWERLGEQFF

v_gene: TRBV29-1
j_gene: TRBJ2-5
CDR3aa: CSVEKGVGETQYF

v_gene: TRBV7-9
j_gene: TRBJ1-1
CDR3aa: CASSWIGQGKTEAFF

v_gene: TRBV5-4
j_gene: TRBJ2-1
CDR3aa: CASSPRGRANNEQFF

v_gene: TRBV10-3
j_gene: TRBJ2-4
CDR3aa: CAIRTDRDIQYF

v_gene: TRBV2
j_gene: TRBJ2-1
CDR3aa: CASRQTSRTYNEQFF

v_gene: TRBV4-3
j_gene: TRBJ2-3
CDR3aa: CASSHIGGSADTQYF

v_gene: TRBV2
j_gene: TRBJ2-5
CDR3aa: CASSGGGGQETQYF

v_gene: TRBV19
j_gene: TRBJ2-1
CDR3aa: CASSIAAYYNEQFF

v_gene: TRBV30
j_gene: TRBJ2-7
CDR3aa: CAWSRTDSYEQYF

v_gene: TRBV30
j_gene: TRBJ2-7
CDR3aa: CAWSDWTSGEQYF

v_gene: TRBV9
j_gene: TRBJ1-1
CDR3aa: CASSVKEGTEAFF

v_gene: TRBV30
j_gene: TRBJ2-3
CDR3aa: CAWSAIAGAWDTQYF

v_gene: TRBV6-1
j_gene: TRBJ2-3
CDR3aa: CASGRREWGPDTQYF

v_gene: TRBV7-9
j_gene: TRBJ2-2
CDR3aa: CASSLTWSTGELFF

v_gene: TRBV2
j_gene: TRBJ1-5
CDR3aa: CASRESLRINQPQHF

v_gene: TRBV18
j_gene: TRBJ1-2
CDR3aa: CASSPQVNYGYTF

v_gene: TRBV4-1
j_gene: TRBJ2-1
CDR3aa: CASSQPTSGSNNEQFF

v_gene: TRBV29-1
j_gene: TRBJ2-3
CDR3aa: CSVTYDGTDTQYF

v_gene: TRBV3-1
j_gene: TRBJ2-2
CDR3aa: CASRVGLDTGELFF

v_gene: TRBV6-1
j_gene: TRBJ1-1
CDR3aa: CASSFENTEAFF

v_gene: TRBV2
j_gene: TRBJ2-1
CDR3aa: CANLRTSGSPGKSNEQFF

v_gene: TRBV2
j_gene: TRBJ1-5
CDR3aa: CASSVLENQPQHF